The 2 T cell receptor beta chains given below trace back to one sample, sequenced in a study of beta chain features in type 1 diabetes. Expressed TCRB transcripts got sequenced, as all isolated RNA was reverse transcribed. Assay used: immunoSEQ multiplex PCR; TCRdb lists only in-frame clones, some missing. The sample lists approximately 120,000 clones, about two fifths seen once, with about 0.07% in the top ten. Sequenced input: stem cell memory CD4+ T cells from blood. The receptors stem from a woman between 18 and 29 years old in good health.

This clone has a handful of counts. This CDR3 reads CASSLDRVPYEQYF. DNA for the CDR3: TGCGCCAGCAGCTTGGACAGGGTCCCCTACGAGCAGTACTTC. The rearrangement uses TRBV5-1 and TRBJ2-7, with D perhaps TRBD1 (6 bases). CDR1 and CDR2 from the germline V gene are SGHRS and YFSETQ. V was clipped by 0 bases and J by 2 bases, with 9 bases between them. This CDR3 has 14 amino acids.

The V call is TRBV10-3, the J call TRBJ2-7; 11 bases align to TRBD1. Losses at the gene ends were 6 bases for V and 4 bases for J; bases not matched to a gene: 5. Germline V gives CDR1 ENHRY, CDR2 SYGVKD. This CDR3 has 14 residues. The DNA of the CDR3 is TGTGCCATCAGAGCAGGACAGGGGGCTTACGAGCAGTACTTC. It yields the protein CAIRAGQGAYEQYF.